The following is a T cell receptor beta chain sequence with its context. The antigen is not known. One junction end disagrees with the germline gene, perhaps due to a read error. The sample belongs to a study of cytomegalovirus exposure and HLA in healthy donors. The CDR3 runs to 15 residues. Germline CDR1 and CDR2: SSHAT and FNYEAQ (reference sequence). Study-level points and caveats: Association of a missense DCLRE1C variant with TCR beta V- and J-gene trimming was reported in a later analysis. In an earlier analysis, in some 500 donors, most V segments appeared productive either ~87% or ~30% of the time. The study recorded 150 to 200 TCR beta chains that were cytomegalovirus-associated.

It was with 60 Vbeta and 13 Jbeta primers that the PCR ran. In the original workflow: It was a later analysis that counted around 85 million unique TCR beta chains, of which roughly 11 million were shared. The repertoire was sequenced with immunoSEQ multiplex PCR; TCRdb's copy has only in-frame clones and lacks some. The DNA gave D and trimming, while V, J and clone size come from that table. The profile shows 250,000 to 350,000 clones, approximately 90% of them singletons. This clonotype was obtained from a woman in her late teens or twenties in good health and CMV-seronegative. The sequenced material came from PBMCs. The rearrangement uses TRBV7-7 and TRBJ2-5; TRBD2 matches 14 bases. The CDR3 DNA sequence: TGTGCTAGCAGCCGGACTAGCGGGGGGCAAGAGACCCAGTACTTC. Protein product: CASSRTSGGQETQYF.